A single sample is the source of the 18 T cell receptor beta chains below, sequenced in a study of response to subunit inactivated influenza vaccine. TCRdb redid the calling of the RT-PCR reads with MiXCR, one entry per CDR3 protein. The sample includes roughly 290,000 distinct CDR3 sequences, roughly 22% of them seen just once. The sample was PBMCs from blood, taken approximately 20 months after vaccination. All receptors come from a man aged 50 to 75 who received an inactivated influenza vaccine.

This clonotype was observed a few times. The DNA is omitted, as the CDR3 cannot be located on it reliably, and the CDR3 follows TCRdb's listing. The chain links TRBV9 to TRBJ1-6; TRBD1 is the table's D call, not checked against the DNA. Germline V CDR1 and CDR2: SGDLS, YYNGEE. The CDR3 is made up of 16 amino acids, end residues included. The CDR3 is CASSVGPGQGDSPLHF.

This clonotype was observed a handful of times. This chain connects TRBV7-8 to TRBJ1-4, with no clear D. This CDR3 spans 15 amino acids. V was clipped by 6 bases and J by 3 bases, with 14 bases between them. Germline-derived CDR1 and CDR2 are SGHVS and FQNEAQ. CDR3 in amino acids: CASSSERQSNEKLFF. The CDR3 coding sequence is TGTGCCAGCAGTTCTGAGAGACAATCTAATGAAAAACTGTTTTTT.

The table lists this clonotype with a few counts. The rearrangement joins TRBV6-2 or TRBV6-3 to TRBJ1-2; possible D gene TRBD1, 5 bases. Germline lookup yields CDR1 MNHEY and CDR2 SVGEGT. Between the trimmed V and J ends, which lost 3 bases and 3 bases, there was a span of 8 bases. The CDR3 is 13 amino acids. The CDR3 sequence is CASSYSGDYGYTF. The DNA of the CDR3 is TGTGCCAGCAGTTATTCGGGGGACTATGGCTACACCTTC.

CDR3 sequence: CSVLRGGDTQYF. The DNA of the CDR3 is TGCAGCGTCCTGAGGGGTGGAGATACGCAGTATTTT. The chain recombines TRBV29-1 with TRBJ2-3; D possibly uses TRBD1 or TRBD2 (5 bases each). V lost 6 bases and J 5 bases, leaving 12 bases between the germline ends. The CDR3 spans 12 residues. CDR1 is SQVTM and CDR2 is ANQGSEA in the germline V gene.

Only a few counts were recorded for this clonotype. The CDR3 DNA sequence: TGCAGTGTTGCTAGACAGGCTGGCCCCGGGGAGCTGTTTTTT. Protein: CSVARQAGPGELFF. This sequence joins TRBV20-1 and TRBJ2-2; weak D call: TRBD1 (6 bases). The CDR3 covers 14 residues. From germline, CDR1 is DFQATT and CDR2 SNEGSKA (reference sequence). Trimming took off 7 bases at V and 6 bases at J, with 18 bases between the two ends.

This clonotype has just a few counts. The chain has TRBV11-2 and TRBJ2-7; TRBD1 aligns across 8 bases. Germline values: CDR1 SGHAT, CDR2 FQNNGV. CDR3 length equals 15 residues. Unmatched junction bases numbered 10, after V lost 4 bases and J lost 5 bases. The CDR3 DNA is TGTGCCAGCAGCTGGGCAAGGACAGGGTCCCACGAGCAGTACTTC. Translated, it gives CASSWARTGSHEQYF.

This clonotype was seen more than once but under ten times. The chain combines TRBV20-1 with TRBJ2-1; D is possibly TRBD2 (6 bases). Germline V gene data show CDR1 as DFQATT and CDR2 as SNEGSKA (reference sequence). This CDR3 contains 17 residues. The V end lost 0 bases, the J end lost 0 bases, and 15 bases lay between the germline ends. The CDR3 DNA follows: TGCAGTGCTAGAGATATCGGGGACGGGAGCTCCTACAATGAGCAGTTCTTC. This translates into CSARDIGDGSSYNEQFF.

This clonotype has more than one count but fewer than ten. The CDR3 sequence is CASKGQAADTQYF. CDR3 sequence (DNA): TGCGCCAGCAAGGGACAGGCTGCAGATACGCAGTATTTT. The chain links TRBV5-1 to TRBJ2-3; 8 bases map to TRBD1. The V gene end was trimmed by 6 bases and the J gene end by 4 bases; junction bases not matched to a gene: 4. In germline, CDR1 is SGHRS, CDR2 YFSETQ. CDR3 length equals 13 residues.

This clonotype was recorded many times. The chain combines TRBV27 with TRBJ2-1; D gene uncertain. The CDR3 spans 16 residues. CDR1 and CDR2 (germline): MNHEY, SMNVEV (reference sequence). V was clipped by 5 bases and J by 5 bases, with 19 bases between them. CDR3 sequence (DNA): TGTGCCAGCAGTCCCCCCCTGAGGACCCTTAACAATGAGCAGTTCTTC. It translates to CASSPPLRTLNNEQFF.

This chain uses TRBV10-3 with TRBJ2-3, with D tentatively TRBD2 (6 bases). The germline V and J ends were trimmed by 6 bases and 4 bases, with 14 bases remaining between them. The CDR3 has 14 residues. CDR1 is ENHRY and CDR2 is SYGVKD in the germline V gene. The CDR3 protein is CAIRGGKIADTQYF. The CDR3 nucleotides read TGTGCCATCAGGGGGGGTAAGATCGCAGATACGCAGTATTTT.

This clonotype was counted ten times or more. This chain joins TRBV6-2 or TRBV6-3 and TRBJ1-5; 9 bases are shared with TRBD1. This CDR3 spans 14 amino acids. The germline gives CDR1 MNHEY, CDR2 SVGEGT. V lost 4 bases and J lost 7; bases outside the gene matches: 5. CDR3 in DNA: TGTGCCAGCAGTTTCCGGGACAGGGCGCAGCCCCAGCATTTT. Its protein is CASSFRDRAQPQHF.

This clonotype was seen ten or more times. This chain joins TRBV5-1 and TRBJ1-1; D unclear. V shed 6 bases and J shed 2 bases, with 14 bases lying between them. Germline CDR1 reads SGHRS; CDR2 reads YFSETQ. The CDR3 spans 14 residues. CDR3 sequence reads: CASNENGPNTEAFF. CDR3 nucleotides: TGCGCCAGCAACGAGAACGGGCCCAACACTGAAGCTTTCTTT.

The chain uses TRBV9 and TRBJ1-6; 9 bases agree with TRBD1. The CDR3 length is 15 residues. CDR1 is SGDLS and CDR2 is YYNGEE in the germline V gene. V was clipped by 3 bases and J by 7 bases; unmatched bases: 5. The CDR3 DNA reads TGTGCCAGCAGCGGACAGGGGGAAAGGAATTCACCCCTCCACTTT. It is translated as CASSGQGERNSPLHF.

In this sample, this clonotype turned up a few times. The V call is TRBV2, the J call TRBJ1-4; TRBD1 is a possible D gene (6 bases). The CDR3 runs 14 residues. V was trimmed by 7 bases and J by 0 bases, leaving 9 bases between them. The germline V gene encodes CDR1 SNHLY and CDR2 FYNNEI. CDR3 in amino acids: CASNNRATNEKLFF. The CDR3, as DNA: TGTGCCAGCAACAACAGGGCAACTAATGAAAAACTGTTTTTT.

The genes are TRBV29-1 and TRBJ1-1; no clear D gene. V gave up 4 bases and J gave up 2 bases, with 14 bases separating them. The germline V gene has CDR1 SQVTM and CDR2 ANQGSEA. The CDR3 consists of 14 residues. The CDR3 bases are TGCAGCGTTGCCCCCGGGTCAGGTAACACTGAAGCTTTCTTT. This encodes CSVAPGSGNTEAFF.

The V and J genes are TRBV20-1 and TRBJ2-5; unclear D gene. CDR3 length: 12 residues. V lost 5 bases to trimming and J lost 8 bases, with 15 bases between them. The germline gives CDR1 DFQATT, CDR2 SNEGSKA (reference sequence). Here the CDR3 reads CSAPPGGDTQYF. The CDR3 DNA follows: TGCAGTGCTCCCCCAGGTGGGGATACCCAGTACTTC.

The table lists this clonotype with a few counts. The rearrangement joins TRBV7-9 to TRBJ1-2, with a weak D call TRBD1 (5 bases). The CDR3 has 14 residues. Trimming left V 3 bases short and J 3 bases short, with 11 bases between. Germline CDR1 and CDR2: SEHNR and FQNEAQ (reference sequence). CDR3 DNA sequence: TGTGCCAGCAGCTTGCAGGGTAACTACTATGGCTACACCTTC. Translated: CASSLQGNYYGYTF.

The chain's CDR3 is CSGGGSGHGYTF. In nucleotides, the CDR3 is TGCAGCGGCGGGGGTTCAGGCCATGGCTACACCTTC. This rearrangement joins TRBV29-1 to TRBJ1-2; tentative D call: TRBD1 (5 bases). CDR1 is SQVTM, CDR2 ANQGSEA, per germline. The CDR3 loop spans 12 amino acids. V was shortened by 7 bases and J by 6 bases, with 15 bases between the two germline ends.